This T cell receptor (beta chain) originates from a study of Ad26.COV2.S vaccination and SARS-CoV-2 variants. Study results and limitations: Estimates derived from TCR breadth and depth analyses may have underestimated total T cell responses. In vaccinated individuals, spike-specific CD8+ and CD4+ T cell responses reportedly displayed substantial breadth. Vaccine and placebo recipients had similar non-spike TCR breadth.

Germline CDR1 and CDR2: LGHDT and YNNKEL (reference sequence). The CDR3 runs 13 residues. V lost 1 base and J lost 6; bases outside the gene matches: 2. The sample's treatment: roughly 19 received Ad26.COV2.S at low or high dose, single or two shots; roughly 5 received placebo; per-sample allocation not given. Collection of samples fell on day 63 after the first vaccine or placebo injection. Measured with immunoSEQ multiplex PCR; TCRdb has only the in-frame clones, and not every one. The sample lists some 320,000 clones; approximately 80% were seen once. With respect to this clone: The target antigen is unknown.

The rearrangement joins TRBV3-1 (or the pseudogene TRBV3-2) to TRBJ1-1; 7 nucleotides align to TRBD1. Sequences were derived from peripheral blood, sampled in a trial of Ad26.COV2.S vaccine versus placebo. This sequence was found in a person between 18 and 65 years old who received the Ad26.COV2.S COVID-19 vaccine or a placebo. CDR3 DNA: TGTGCCAGCAGCCAAGCAGGGGGGTCTGAAGCTTTCTTT. Its translation is CASSQAGGSEAFF.